This T cell receptor beta chain was recorded in a study of chemoradiotherapy in HPV16-positive cancers (dated by TCRdb to the early 2020s). Notes on the research overall: Functional T-cell assays on cells from two HPV16-positive patients defined candidate HPV-specific T-cell clones and common TCR motifs. The study asked whether T-cell immunity against the HPV oncoproteins E6 and E7 changes during chemoradiotherapy and whether it affects survival. TCR repertoires from roughly 87 patients with HPV-related cancers were then used to track the candidate HPV-specific TCRs and motifs. General conclusions and limits of the study: In HPV16-positive patients, expansion of HPV-responsive T cells during chemoradiotherapy was found to be associated with improved recurrence-free survival. The functional definition of HPV-specific T cells was derived from only a couple of HPV16-positive patients, and the survival association was reported for HPV16-positive patients. Expansion of candidate HPV-specific clones and E7-related TCR motifs was observed in the tumor microenvironment during treatment, whereas no such expansion was observed for non-HPV-specific T cells.

Regarding this clone: The specificity of this receptor is unknown. No base quality values were provided; no much bigger clone lies one nucleotide off.

Repertoires were sampled repeatedly over the course of chemoradiotherapy so that clonal expansion in the tumor microenvironment could be followed. Measured from the cysteine to the phenylalanine, the CDR3 is 14 residues long. CDR3 DNA only is kept here, 42 bases in frame from base 1. Looking up the germline V gene (reference sequence) yields CDR1 GTSNPN and CDR2 SVGIG. V lost 3 bases and J lost 4 bases, and the count of bases not matched to a germline gene is 6. Libraries were built with the immunoSEQ multiplex PCR assay. What TCRdb holds here is the immuneACCESS table cut down to in-frame rearrangements. Part of the clones is not present; checked against another copy, under half of the missing clones reflect an unresolved V gene, and the others are unexplained. Present in this sample are just under 7,000 clones, roughly 85% of which were seen just once. Around 3.5% of the sample is taken by the ten largest.

Sampling was performed from a patient who underwent chemoradiotherapy. The rearranged segments are TRBV30 and TRBJ1-2, and TRBD1 matches 9 of the central bases. This receptor was obtained from a human donor with HPV-associated anogenital cancer. This receptor has the CDR3 CAWRDRGGFYGYTF. The sequence in DNA is TGTGCCTGGAGAGACAGGGGGGGGTTCTATGGCTACACCTTC.